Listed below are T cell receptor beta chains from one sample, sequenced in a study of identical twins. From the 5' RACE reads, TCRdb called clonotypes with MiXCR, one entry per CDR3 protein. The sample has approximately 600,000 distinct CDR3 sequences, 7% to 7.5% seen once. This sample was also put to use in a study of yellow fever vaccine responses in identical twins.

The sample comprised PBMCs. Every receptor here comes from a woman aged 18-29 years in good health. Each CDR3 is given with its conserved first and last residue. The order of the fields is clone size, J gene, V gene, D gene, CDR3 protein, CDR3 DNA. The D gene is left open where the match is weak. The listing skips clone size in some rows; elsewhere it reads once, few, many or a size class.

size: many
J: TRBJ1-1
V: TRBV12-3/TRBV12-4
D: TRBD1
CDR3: CASTPGQGVGNEAFF
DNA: TGTGCCAGCACTCCCGGACAGGGGGTAGGAAATGAAGCTTTCTTT

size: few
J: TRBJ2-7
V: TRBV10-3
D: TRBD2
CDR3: CAIRLADSYEQYF
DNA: TGTGCCATCAGACTAGCGGACTCCTACGAGCAGTACTTC

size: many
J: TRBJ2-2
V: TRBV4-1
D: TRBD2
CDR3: CASRLAGRGTGGELFF
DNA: TGCGCCAGCAGGCTAGCGGGGAGAGGGACGGGCGGGGAGCTGTTTTTT

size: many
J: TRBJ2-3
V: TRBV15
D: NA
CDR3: CATSGGELSTDTQYF
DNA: TGTGCCACCAGCGGAGGGGAACTGAGCACAGATACGCAGTATTTT

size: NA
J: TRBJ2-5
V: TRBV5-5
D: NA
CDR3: CASSPGTFQETQYF
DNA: TGTGCCAGCAGCCCAGGGACTTTTCAAGAGACCCAGTACTTC

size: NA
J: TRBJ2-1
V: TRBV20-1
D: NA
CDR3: CSAIGEVKRYNEQFF
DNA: TGCAGTGCCATCGGAGAAGTAAAGCGCTACAATGAGCAGTTCTTC

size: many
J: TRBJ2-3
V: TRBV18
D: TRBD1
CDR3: CASTRTGGTDTQYF
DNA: TGTGCCAGCACCAGGACAGGGGGGACAGATACGCAGTATTTT

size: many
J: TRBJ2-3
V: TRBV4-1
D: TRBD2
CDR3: CASSQTSDTDTQYF
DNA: TGCGCCAGCAGCCAGACTAGCGACACAGATACGCAGTATTTT

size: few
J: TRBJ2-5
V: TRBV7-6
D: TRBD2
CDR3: CASSSLTSGSNQETQYF
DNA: TGTGCCAGCAGCTCCCTGACTAGCGGATCCAACCAAGAGACCCAGTACTTC

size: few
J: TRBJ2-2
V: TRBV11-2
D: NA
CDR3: CASSVTVHIPGSNTGELFF
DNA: TGTGCCAGCAGCGTAACCGTCCACATACCGGGATCGAACACCGGGGAGCTGTTTTTT

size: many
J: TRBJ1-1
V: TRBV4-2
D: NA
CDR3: CASATREGTEAFF
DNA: TGTGCCAGCGCGACAAGGGAGGGCACTGAAGCTTTCTTT

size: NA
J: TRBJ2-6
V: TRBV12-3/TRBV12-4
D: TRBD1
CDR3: CASSFDRDRGKSGANVLTF
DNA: TGTGCCAGCAGTTTCGACCGGGACAGGGGAAAAAGTGGGGCCAACGTCCTGACTTTC

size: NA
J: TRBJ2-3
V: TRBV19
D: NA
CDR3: CASKAGRNTDTQYF
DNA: TGTGCCAGTAAAGCCGGGAGAAACACAGATACGCAGTATTTT

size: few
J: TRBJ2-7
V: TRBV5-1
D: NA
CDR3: CASSLGTVMKLSEQYF
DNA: TGCGCCAGCAGCTTGGGGACAGTTATGAAATTGAGCGAGCAGTACTTC

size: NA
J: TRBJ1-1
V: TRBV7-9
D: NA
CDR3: CASSPTGTSRTEAFF
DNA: TGTGCCAGCAGCCCGACCGGTACAAGTCGGACTGAAGCTTTCTTT

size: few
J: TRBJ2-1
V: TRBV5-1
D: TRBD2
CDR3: CASSLRQGTSGIYNEQFF
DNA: TGCGCCAGCAGCTTACGACAGGGGACTAGCGGAATTTACAATGAGCAGTTCTTC

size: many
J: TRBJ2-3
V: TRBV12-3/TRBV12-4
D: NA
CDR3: CASGTDTQYF
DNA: TGTGCCAGCGGAACAGATACGCAGTATTTT

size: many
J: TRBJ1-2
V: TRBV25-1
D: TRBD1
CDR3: CASSEWGGQGDSYTF
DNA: TGTGCCAGCAGTGAATGGGGGGGACAGGGGGATAGCTACACCTTC

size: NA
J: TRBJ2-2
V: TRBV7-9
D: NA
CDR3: CASSFRPPELFF
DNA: TGTGCCAGCAGCTTCCGCCCCCCCGAGCTGTTTTTT

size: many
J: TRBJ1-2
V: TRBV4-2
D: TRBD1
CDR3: CASSQTDRGDGYTF
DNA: TGTGCCAGCAGCCAAACCGACAGGGGGGATGGCTACACCTTC

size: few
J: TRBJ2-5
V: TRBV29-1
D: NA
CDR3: CSVAPAITETQYF
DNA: TGCAGCGTGGCCCCAGCTATCACTGAGACCCAGTACTTC

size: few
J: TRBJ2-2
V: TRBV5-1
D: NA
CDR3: CASSLGASGSGELFF
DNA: TGCGCCAGCAGCTTGGGGGCCTCAGGGTCCGGGGAGCTGTTTTTT

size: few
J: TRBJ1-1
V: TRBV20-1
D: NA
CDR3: CSARGRGAAEAFF
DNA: TGCAGTGCTAGAGGAAGGGGAGCGGCTGAAGCTTTCTTT

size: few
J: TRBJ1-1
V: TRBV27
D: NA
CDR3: CASSLYWEKTEAFF
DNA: TGTGCCAGCAGTTTATACTGGGAGAAGACTGAAGCTTTCTTT

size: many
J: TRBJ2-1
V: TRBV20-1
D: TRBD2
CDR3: CSARDRRAGGPYNEQFF
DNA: TGCAGTGCTAGAGATCGCCGAGCGGGGGGGCCTTACAATGAGCAGTTCTTC

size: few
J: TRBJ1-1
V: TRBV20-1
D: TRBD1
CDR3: CSARGRGLNTEAFF
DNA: TGCAGTGCTAGAGGTAGGGGGCTGAACACTGAAGCTTTCTTT

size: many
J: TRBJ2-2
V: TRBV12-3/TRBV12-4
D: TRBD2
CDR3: CASKPTSGDTGELFF
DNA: TGTGCCAGCAAACCGACTAGCGGAGACACCGGGGAGCTGTTTTTT

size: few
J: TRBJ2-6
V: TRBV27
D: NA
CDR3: CASSLSVVRGANVLTF
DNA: TGTGCCAGCAGCTTAAGTGTAGTCCGTGGGGCCAACGTCCTGACTTTC

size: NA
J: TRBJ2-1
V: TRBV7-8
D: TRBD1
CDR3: CASSPRQGPGNEQFF
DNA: TGTGCCAGCAGCCCACGACAGGGGCCGGGCAATGAGCAGTTCTTC

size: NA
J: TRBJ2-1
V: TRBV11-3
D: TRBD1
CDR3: CASSRGTAHSYNEQFF
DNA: TGTGCCAGCAGTCGTGGGACAGCACACTCCTACAATGAGCAGTTCTTC

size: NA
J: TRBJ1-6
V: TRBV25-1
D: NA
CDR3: CASSETGMYSPLHF
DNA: TGTGCCAGCAGTGAAACAGGGATGTATTCACCCCTCCACTTT

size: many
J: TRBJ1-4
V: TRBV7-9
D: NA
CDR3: CASSLAGTNEKLFF
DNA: TGTGCCAGCAGCTTAGCCGGAACTAATGAAAAACTGTTTTTT

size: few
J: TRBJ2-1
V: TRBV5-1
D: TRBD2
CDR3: CASSRVGLAFSSYNEQFF
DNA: TGCGCCAGCAGCAGGGTAGGACTAGCGTTTAGCTCCTACAATGAGCAGTTCTTC